This TCR beta chain originates from a study of T cell responses to AZD1222 COVID-19 vaccine. About the research overall: Both about-4-week and about-12-week second-dose recipients were combined.

Trimming took off 2 bases at V and 3 bases at J, with 8 bases between the two ends. This CDR3 region has 14 residues. Germline loops: CDR1 LGHDT, CDR2 YNNKEL (reference sequence). Study outcomes and limitations: There were mostly white British donors and more females than males, and clonal diversity was possibly underestimated. Rises in breadth and depth of Spike-specific TCRs came after two AZD1222 doses. Repertoire samples came only from after the peak T cell response.

Only a few counts were recorded for this clone. Its cognate antigen is unknown. The method was immunoSEQ multiplex PCR; TCRdb's version includes in-frame clones alone and lacks a portion of them. The sample lists roughly 130,000 clones, approximately 85% occurring once. This receptor was obtained from an adult in good health. This material consisted of peripheral blood, taken on day 0 of AZD1222 vaccination. V and J are TRBV3-1 (or the pseudogene TRBV3-2) and TRBJ1-3, with D unclear. The CDR3 protein is CASSQSRVGNTIYF. In DNA, the CDR3 is TGTGCCAGCAGCCAATCCCGGGTTGGAAACACCATATATTTT.